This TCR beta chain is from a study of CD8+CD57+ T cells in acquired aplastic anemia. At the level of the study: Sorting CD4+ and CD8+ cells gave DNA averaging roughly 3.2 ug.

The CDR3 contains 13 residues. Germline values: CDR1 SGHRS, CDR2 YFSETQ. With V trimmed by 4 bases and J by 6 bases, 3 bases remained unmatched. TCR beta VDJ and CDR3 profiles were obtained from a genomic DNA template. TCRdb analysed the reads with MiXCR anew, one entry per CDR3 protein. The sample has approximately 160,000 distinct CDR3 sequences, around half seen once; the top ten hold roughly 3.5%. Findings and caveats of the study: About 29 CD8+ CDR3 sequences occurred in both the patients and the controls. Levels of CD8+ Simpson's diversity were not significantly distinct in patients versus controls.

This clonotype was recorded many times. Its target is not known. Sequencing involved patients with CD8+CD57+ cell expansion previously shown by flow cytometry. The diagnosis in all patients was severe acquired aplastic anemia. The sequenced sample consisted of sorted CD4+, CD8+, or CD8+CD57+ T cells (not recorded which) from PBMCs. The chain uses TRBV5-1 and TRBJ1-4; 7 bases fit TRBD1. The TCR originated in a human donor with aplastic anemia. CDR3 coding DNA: TGCGCCAGCAGCACGACAGGGTATGAAAAACTGTTTTTT. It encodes CASSTTGYEKLFF.